The clone carrying this TCR beta chain was seen a handful of times. A TCRbeta library incorporating unique molecular identifiers was prepared. TCRdb reanalysed the PCR reads using MiXCR and keeps one entry per CDR3 protein. The repertoire includes 700,000 to 850,000 distinct CDR3 sequences, about 15% of them detected once, and just under 5% sits in the top ten. V was shortened by 7 bases and J by 0 bases, with 13 bases between the two germline ends. The CDR3 has 15 amino acids. This specimen belongs to a study of T-cell reconstitution after alpha-beta-depleted transplantation in children. This chain connects TRBV12-3 or TRBV12-4 to TRBJ1-5; unclear D gene. The sequenced sample was PBMCs, mostly from graft donor cells, obtained 360 days after TCRalphabeta/CD19-depleted stem cell transplant. The sequence derives from a male patient between 10 and 17 years old who had a stem cell transplant for acute lymphoblastic leukemia, so the T cells may come from the graft donor. Here the CDR3 DNA reads TGTGCCAGCAAACCAGAGCCCCGTAGCAATCAGCCCCAGCATTTT. Amino acid sequence: CASKPEPRSNQPQHF.